This TCR beta chain was observed in a study of early T cells in non-severe SARS-CoV-2 infection. V was pared by 5 bases and J by 5 bases, with 13 bases between. Germline CDR1 and CDR2: SGHTA and FQGNSA. The CDR3 is made up of 14 amino acids. TCRdb re-called the 5' RACE reads through MiXCR, storing one row per CDR3 protein. The sample lists 86,000 or so distinct CDR3 sequences, around 6% seen once, with roughly 7.8% in the top ten. The receptor was isolated from an adult who was a healthcare worker with PCR-confirmed SARS-CoV-2 infection or an uninfected control (not recorded which). The source material was whole blood. V is TRBV7-2 and J is TRBJ2-1; D is uncertain. The CDR3 DNA sequence: TGTGCCAGCAGCCCCGACTGGAAAAACAATGAGCAGTTCTTC. Protein: CASSPDWKNNEQFF.